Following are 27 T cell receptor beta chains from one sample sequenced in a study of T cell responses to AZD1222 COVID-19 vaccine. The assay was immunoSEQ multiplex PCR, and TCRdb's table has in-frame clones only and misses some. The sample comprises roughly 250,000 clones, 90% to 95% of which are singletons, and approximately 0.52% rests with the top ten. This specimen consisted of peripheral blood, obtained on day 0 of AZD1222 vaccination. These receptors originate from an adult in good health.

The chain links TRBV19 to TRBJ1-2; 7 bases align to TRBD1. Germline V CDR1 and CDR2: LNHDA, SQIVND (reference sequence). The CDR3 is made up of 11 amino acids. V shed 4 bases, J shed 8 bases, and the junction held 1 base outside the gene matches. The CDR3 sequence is CASSNRGGYTF. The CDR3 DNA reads TGTGCCAGTAGTAACAGGGGAGGCTACACCTTC.

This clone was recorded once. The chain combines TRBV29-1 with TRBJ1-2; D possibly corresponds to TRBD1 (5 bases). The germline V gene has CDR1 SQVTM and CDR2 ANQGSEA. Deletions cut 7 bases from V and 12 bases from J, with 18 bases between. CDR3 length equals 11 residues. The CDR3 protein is CSGRDGRRNTF. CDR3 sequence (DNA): TGCAGCGGGCGGGACGGTCGTAGAAACACCTTC. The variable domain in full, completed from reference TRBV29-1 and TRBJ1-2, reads SAVISQKPSRDICQRGTSLTIQCQVDSQVTMMFWYRQQPGQSLTLIATANQGSEATYESGFVIDKFPISRPNLTFSTLTVSNMSPEDSSIYLCSGRDGRRNTFGSGTRLTVV.

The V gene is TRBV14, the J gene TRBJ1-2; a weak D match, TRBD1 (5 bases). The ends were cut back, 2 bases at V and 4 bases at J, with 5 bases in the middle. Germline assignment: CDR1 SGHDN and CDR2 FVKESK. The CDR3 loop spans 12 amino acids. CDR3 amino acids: CASSQQGYGYTF. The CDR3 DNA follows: TGTGCCAGCAGCCAACAGGGCTATGGCTACACCTTC.

The CDR3: CASSLAQKRGQETQYF. In DNA, the CDR3 is TGTGCCAGCAGCTTGGCCCAAAAGCGGGGCCAAGAGACCCAGTACTTC. The genes are TRBV5-4 and TRBJ2-5; 7 nucleotides agree with TRBD2. CDR3 size: 16 residues. Unmatched junction bases numbered 6, after V lost 0 bases and J lost 1 base. Germline V gene lookup returns CDR1 SGHNT and CDR2 YYREEE (reference sequence). The full variable domain, completed using reference TRBV5-4 and TRBJ2-5, is ETGVTQSPTHLIKTRGQQVTLRCSSQSGHNTVSWYQQALGQGPQFIFQYYREEENGRGNFPPRFSGLQFPNYSSELNVNALELDDSALYLCASSLAQKRGQETQYFGPGTRLLVL.

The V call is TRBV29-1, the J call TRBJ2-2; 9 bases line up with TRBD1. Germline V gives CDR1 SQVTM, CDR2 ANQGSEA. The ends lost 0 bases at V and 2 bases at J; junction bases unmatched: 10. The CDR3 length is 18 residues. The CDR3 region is CSVEDNGEGQGNTGELFF. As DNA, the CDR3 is TGCAGCGTTGAAGATAATGGTGAGGGACAGGGAAACACCGGGGAGCTGTTTTTT.

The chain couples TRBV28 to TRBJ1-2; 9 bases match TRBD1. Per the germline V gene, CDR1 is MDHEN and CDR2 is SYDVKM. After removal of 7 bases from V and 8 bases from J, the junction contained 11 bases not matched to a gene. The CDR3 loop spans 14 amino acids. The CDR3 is CASIFSGTGLGYTF. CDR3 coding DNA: TGTGCCAGCATTTTCTCCGGGACAGGGTTAGGCTACACCTTC.

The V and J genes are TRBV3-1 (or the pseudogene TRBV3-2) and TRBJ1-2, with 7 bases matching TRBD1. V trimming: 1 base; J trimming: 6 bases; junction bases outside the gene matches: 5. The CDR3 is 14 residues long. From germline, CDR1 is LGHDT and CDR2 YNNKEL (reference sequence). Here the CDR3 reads CASSQVGGPHGYTF. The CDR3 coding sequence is TGTGCCAGCAGCCAAGTAGGGGGCCCTCATGGCTACACCTTC.

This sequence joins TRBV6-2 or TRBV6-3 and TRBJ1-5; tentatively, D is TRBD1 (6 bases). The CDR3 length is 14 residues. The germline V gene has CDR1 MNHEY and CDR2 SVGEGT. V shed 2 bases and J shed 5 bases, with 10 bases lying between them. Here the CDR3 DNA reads TGTGCCAGCAGTTACGGGGGGCTCGATCAGCCCCAGCATTTT. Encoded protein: CASSYGGLDQPQHF.

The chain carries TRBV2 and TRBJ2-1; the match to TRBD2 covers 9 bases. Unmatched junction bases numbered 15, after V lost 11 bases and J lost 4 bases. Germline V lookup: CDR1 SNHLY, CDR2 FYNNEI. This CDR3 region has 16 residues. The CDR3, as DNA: TGTGCCTGGGTGGCTAGCGGGAAGAGGGGGTACAATGAGCAGTTCTTC. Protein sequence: CAWVASGKRGYNEQFF.

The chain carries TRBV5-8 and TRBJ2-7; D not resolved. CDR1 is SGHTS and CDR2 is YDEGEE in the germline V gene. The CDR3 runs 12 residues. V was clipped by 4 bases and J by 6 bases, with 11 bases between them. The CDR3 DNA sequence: TGTGCCAGCAGCCCCCGTCGGTCCGAGCAGTACTTC. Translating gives CASSPRRSEQYF.

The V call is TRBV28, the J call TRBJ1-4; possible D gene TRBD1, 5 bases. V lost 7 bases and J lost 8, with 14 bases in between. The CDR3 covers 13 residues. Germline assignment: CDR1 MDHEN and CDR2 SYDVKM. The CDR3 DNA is TGTGCCAGCAAGGGGCGCCTCGGGGAAAAACTGTTTTTT. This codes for CASKGRLGEKLFF.

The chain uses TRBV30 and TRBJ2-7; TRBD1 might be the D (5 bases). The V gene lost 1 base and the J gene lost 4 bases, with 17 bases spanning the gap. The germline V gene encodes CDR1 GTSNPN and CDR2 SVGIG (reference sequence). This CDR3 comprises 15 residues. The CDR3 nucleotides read TGTGCCTGGAGTGGCTTGGGGCGCCCCGCTTACGAGCAGTACTTC. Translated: CAWSGLGRPAYEQYF.

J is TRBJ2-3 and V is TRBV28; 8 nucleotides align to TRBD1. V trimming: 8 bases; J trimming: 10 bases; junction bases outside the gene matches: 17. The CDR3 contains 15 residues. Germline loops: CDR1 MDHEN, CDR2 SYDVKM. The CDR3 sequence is CASETGTGPPRAQYF. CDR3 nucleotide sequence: TGTGCCAGCGAAACCGGGACAGGACCCCCGCGGGCGCAGTATTTT.

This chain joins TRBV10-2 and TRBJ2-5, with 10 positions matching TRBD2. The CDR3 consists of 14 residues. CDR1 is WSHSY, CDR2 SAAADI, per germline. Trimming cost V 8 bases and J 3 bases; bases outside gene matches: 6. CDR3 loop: CASRGLAGEETQYF. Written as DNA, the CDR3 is TGCGCCAGCCGAGGGCTAGCGGGGGAAGAGACCCAGTACTTC.

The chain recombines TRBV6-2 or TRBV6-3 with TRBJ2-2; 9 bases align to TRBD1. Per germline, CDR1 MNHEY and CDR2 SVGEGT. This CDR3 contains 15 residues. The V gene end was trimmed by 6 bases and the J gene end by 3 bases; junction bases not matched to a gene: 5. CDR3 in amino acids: CASSAGTGYTGELFF. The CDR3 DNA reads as TGTGCCAGCAGCGCCGGGACAGGGTACACCGGGGAGCTGTTTTTT.

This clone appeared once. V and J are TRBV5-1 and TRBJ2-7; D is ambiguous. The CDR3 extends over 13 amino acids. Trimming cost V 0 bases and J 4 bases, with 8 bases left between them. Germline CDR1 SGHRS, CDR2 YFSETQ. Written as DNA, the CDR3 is TGCGCCAGCAGCTTGGAAGGCACTTACGAGCAGTACTTC. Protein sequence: CASSLEGTYEQYF.

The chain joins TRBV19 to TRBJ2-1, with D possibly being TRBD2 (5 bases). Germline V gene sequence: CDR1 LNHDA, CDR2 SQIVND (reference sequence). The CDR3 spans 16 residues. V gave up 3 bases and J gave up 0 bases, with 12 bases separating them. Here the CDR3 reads CASSIGEFSSYNEQFF. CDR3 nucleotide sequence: TGTGCCAGTAGTATCGGGGAATTTAGCTCCTACAATGAGCAGTTCTTC.

CDR3 nucleotides: TGTGCCATCAGTGGTAGGGGGCGGGACACAGATACGCAGTATTTT. This sequence encodes CAISGRGRDTDTQYF. This chain links TRBV10-3 with TRBJ2-3; maybe TRBD1 (7 bases). The CDR3 sequence is 15 residues long. Germline V gene sequence: CDR1 ENHRY, CDR2 SYGVKD. The ends were cut back, 4 bases at V and 2 bases at J, with 13 bases in the middle.

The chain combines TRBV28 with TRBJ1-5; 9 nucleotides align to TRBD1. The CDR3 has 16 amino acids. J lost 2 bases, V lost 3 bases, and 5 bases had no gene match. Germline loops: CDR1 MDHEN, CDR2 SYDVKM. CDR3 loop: CASSFPGQGRNQPQHF. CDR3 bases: TGTGCCAGCAGTTTCCCGGGACAGGGACGCAATCAGCCCCAGCATTTT.

In DNA, the CDR3 is TGTGCCAGCAGCTTGGAGGGGGCTGTGGGTGGCTACACCTTC. Translating gives CASSLEGAVGGYTF. The rearrangement links TRBV5-4 to TRBJ1-2; TRBD1 matches 7 bases. The CDR3 is made up of 14 amino acids. Germline trimming cut 0 bases from V and 7 bases from J; bases unmatched to any gene: 6. Germline V CDR1 and CDR2: SGHNT, YYREEE (reference sequence).

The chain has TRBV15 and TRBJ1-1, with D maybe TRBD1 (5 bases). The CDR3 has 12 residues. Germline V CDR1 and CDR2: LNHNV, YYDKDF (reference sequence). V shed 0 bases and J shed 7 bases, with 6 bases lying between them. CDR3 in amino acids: CATSRDRGEAFF. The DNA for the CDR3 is TGTGCCACCAGCAGAGATAGGGGTGAAGCTTTCTTT. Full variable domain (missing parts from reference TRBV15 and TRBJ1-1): DAMVIQNPRYQVTQFGKPVTLSCSQTLNHNVMYWYQQKSSQAPKLLFHYYDKDFNNEADTPDNFQSRRPNTSFCFLDIRSPGLGDTAMYLCATSRDRGEAFFGQGTRLTVV.

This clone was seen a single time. CDR3 bases: TGTGCCAGCAGCTTGTCAGGGGGGGAGCAGTTCTTC. Residues: CASSLSGGEQFF. J is TRBJ2-1 and V is TRBV5-6, with D perhaps TRBD1 (7 bases). Germline loops: CDR1 SGHDT, CDR2 YYEEEE. The CDR3 has 12 amino acids. V lost 1 base to trimming and J lost 10 bases, with 9 bases between them.

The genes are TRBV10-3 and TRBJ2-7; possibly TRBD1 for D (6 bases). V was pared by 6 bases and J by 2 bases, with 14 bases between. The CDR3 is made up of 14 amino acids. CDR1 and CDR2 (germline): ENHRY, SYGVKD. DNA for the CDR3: TGTGCCATCAGGGGAGCAGGGGCCCCCTACGAGCAGTACTTC. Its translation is CAIRGAGAPYEQYF.

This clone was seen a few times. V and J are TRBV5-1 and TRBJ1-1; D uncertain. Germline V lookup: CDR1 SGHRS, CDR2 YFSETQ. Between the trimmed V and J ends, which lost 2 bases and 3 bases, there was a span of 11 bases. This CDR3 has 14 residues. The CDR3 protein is CASSLGRTYTEAFF. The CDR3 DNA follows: TGCGCCAGCAGCTTAGGCAGGACGTACACTGAAGCTTTCTTT.

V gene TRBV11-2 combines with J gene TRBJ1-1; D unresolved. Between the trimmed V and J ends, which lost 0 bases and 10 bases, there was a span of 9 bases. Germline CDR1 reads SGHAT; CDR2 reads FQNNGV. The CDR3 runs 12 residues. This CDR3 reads CASSLEQDAAFF. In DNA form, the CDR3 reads TGTGCCAGCAGCTTAGAGCAGGACGCAGCTTTCTTT.

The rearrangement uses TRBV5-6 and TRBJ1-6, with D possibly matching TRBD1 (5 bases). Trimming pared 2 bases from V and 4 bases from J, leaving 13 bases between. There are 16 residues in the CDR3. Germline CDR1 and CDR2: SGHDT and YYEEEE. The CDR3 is CASSFGTVPYNSPLHF. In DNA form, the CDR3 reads TGTGCCAGCAGCTTCGGGACGGTTCCTTATAATTCACCCCTCCACTTT.

The CDR3 reads CASSVGGTDYEQYF. CDR3 DNA: TGTGCCAGCAGCGTAGGAGGGACCGACTACGAGCAGTACTTC. J is TRBJ2-7 and V is TRBV7-8, with D possibly TRBD2 on 6 matching bases. The CDR3 sequence is 14 residues long. V shed 5 bases and J shed 3 bases, with 14 bases lying between them. Germline CDR1 and CDR2: SGHVS and FQNEAQ.